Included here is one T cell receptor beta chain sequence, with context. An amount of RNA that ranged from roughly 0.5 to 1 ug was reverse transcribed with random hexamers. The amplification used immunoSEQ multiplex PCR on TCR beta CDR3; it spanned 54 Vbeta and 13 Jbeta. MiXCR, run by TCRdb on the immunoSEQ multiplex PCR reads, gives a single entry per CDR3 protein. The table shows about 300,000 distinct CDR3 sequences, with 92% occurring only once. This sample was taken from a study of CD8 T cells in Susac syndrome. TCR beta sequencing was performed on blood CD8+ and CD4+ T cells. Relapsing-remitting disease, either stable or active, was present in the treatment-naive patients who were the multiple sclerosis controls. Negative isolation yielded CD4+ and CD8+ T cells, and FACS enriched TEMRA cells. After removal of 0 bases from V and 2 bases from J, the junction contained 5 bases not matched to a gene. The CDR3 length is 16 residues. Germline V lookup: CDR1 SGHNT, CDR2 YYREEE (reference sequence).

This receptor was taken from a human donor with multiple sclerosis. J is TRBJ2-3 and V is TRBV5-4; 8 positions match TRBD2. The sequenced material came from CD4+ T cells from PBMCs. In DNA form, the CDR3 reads TGTGCCAGCAGCTTGGGCGGGGGGACTACCACAGATACGCAGTATTTT. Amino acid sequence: CASSLGGGTTTDTQYF.